These 22 T cell receptor beta chains were all obtained from the same sample, sequenced in a study of blood T cell repertoires in COVID-19. Method: immunoSEQ multiplex PCR; TCRdb's copy keeps in-frame clones and lacks some. The table shows roughly 350,000 clones, with 87% occurring only once. The specimen sequenced was peripheral blood. All receptors derive from a woman between 45 and 60 years old with COVID-19, enrolled during active disease.

The chain is built from TRBV2 and TRBJ1-1; the match to TRBD1 covers 7 bases. This CDR3 spans 16 amino acids. Germline-derived CDR1 and CDR2 are SNHLY and FYNNEI. V gave up 4 bases and J gave up 0 bases; unmatched junction bases: 8. For the CDR3, the DNA is TGTGCCAGCAGTGCGCGGGACAGTCGAATGAACACTGAAGCTTTCTTT. This gives the protein CASSARDSRMNTEAFF.

The chain links TRBV19 to TRBJ1-1; TRBD1 is a possible D gene (5 bases). Germline-derived CDR1 and CDR2 are LNHDA and SQIVND (reference sequence). There are 14 residues in the CDR3. V was clipped by 6 bases and J by 0 bases, with 11 bases between them. The CDR3 spells CASRWGILNTEAFF. The CDR3 DNA reads TGTGCCAGTAGATGGGGCATCTTGAACACTGAAGCTTTCTTT.

V gene TRBV15 combines with J gene TRBJ1-5, with D tentatively TRBD1 (5 bases). V lost 5 bases and J lost 2, with 13 bases in between. This CDR3 is 15 amino acids long. CDR1 LNHNV and CDR2 YYDKDF come from the germline V gene (reference sequence). CDR3 bases: TGTGCCACCAGCGGCCAAGGGGAAGGCAATCAGCCCCAGCATTTT. This gives the protein CATSGQGEGNQPQHF. The whole variable domain, remainder taken from reference TRBV15 and TRBJ1-5, is DAMVIQNPRYQVTQFGKPVTLSCSQTLNHNVMYWYQQKSSQAPKLLFHYYDKDFNNEADTPDNFQSRRPNTSFCFLDIRSPGLGDTAMYLCATSGQGEGNQPQHFGDGTRLSIL.

Details on this clone: Other DNA sequences in this sample translate to the same CDR3. The chain joins TRBV6-5 to TRBJ1-1, with D tentatively TRBD1 (6 bases). The CDR3 runs to 13 residues. Looked up from germline, CDR1 is MNHEY and CDR2 is SVGAGI. Trimming took off 6 bases at V and 0 bases at J, with 8 bases between the two ends. The CDR3 DNA follows: TGTGCCAGCAGCCGGACAGTGAACACTGAAGCTTTCTTT. Amino acid sequence: CASSRTVNTEAFF.

The chain joins TRBV11-2 to TRBJ2-5; 7 bases are a match to TRBD1. The V and J ends lost 6 bases and 6 bases, in that order; junction bases with no gene match: 7. The germline CDR1 and CDR2 sequences are SGHAT and FQNNGV. The CDR3 extends over 13 amino acids. CDR3: CASRTGSGKTQYF. In DNA form, the CDR3 reads TGTGCCAGCAGGACAGGGTCAGGGAAGACCCAGTACTTC.

The chain links TRBV4-3 to TRBJ2-7, with a possible D match to TRBD1 (7 bases). V gave up 1 base and J gave up 3 bases, with 13 bases separating them. The CDR3 contains 15 residues. Per germline, CDR1 LGHNA and CDR2 YSLEER. This CDR3 reads CASSQGQGGIYEQYF. In DNA form, the CDR3 reads TGCGCCAGCAGCCAAGGGCAGGGGGGAATCTACGAGCAGTACTTC.

The gene calls are TRBV7-9 and TRBJ1-4; TRBD1 might be the D (6 bases). CDR3 length: 14 amino acids. The germline V gene encodes CDR1 SEHNR and CDR2 FQNEAQ (reference sequence). Trimming removed 1 base from V and 7 bases from J, with 10 bases in between. The CDR3, as DNA: TGTGCCAGCAGCTTAGACAGGGTGGGTGAAAAACTGTTTTTT. Its translation is CASSLDRVGEKLFF.

In this sample, this clone turned up a few times. This chain joins TRBV7-9 and TRBJ2-2; TRBD2 might be the D (5 bases). The CDR3 is made up of 17 amino acids. Germline lookup yields CDR1 SEHNR and CDR2 FQNEAQ (reference sequence). With 0 bases removed from V and 0 bases from J, the gap between germline ends came to 11 bases. This chain's CDR3 is CASSLARVMANTGELFF. Written as DNA, the CDR3 is TGTGCCAGCAGCTTAGCGCGGGTTATGGCGAACACCGGGGAGCTGTTTTTT. The whole variable domain, remainder taken from reference TRBV7-9 and TRBJ2-2, is DTGVSQNPRHKITKRGQNVTFRCDPISEHNRLYWYRQTLGQGPEFLTYFQNEAQLEKSRLLSDRFSAERPKGSFSTLEIQRTEQGDSAMYLCASSLARVMANTGELFFGEGSRLTVL.

This clone was seen a single time. This rearrangement joins TRBV29-1 to TRBJ2-2; possible D gene TRBD2, 7 bases. The CDR3 runs 14 residues. The germline V and J ends were trimmed by 4 bases and 4 bases, with 13 bases remaining between them. Germline CDR1 reads SQVTM; CDR2 reads ANQGSEA. The CDR3 nucleotides are TGCAGCGTTGGCGGGGGCGCGGGCACCGGGGAGCTGTTTTTT. Translating gives CSVGGGAGTGELFF.

This clone appeared a few times. This chain uses TRBV5-1 with TRBJ1-3, with 8 positions matching TRBD1. After removal of 0 bases from V and 0 bases from J, the junction contained 2 bases not matched to a gene. CDR1 is SGHRS, CDR2 YFSETQ, per germline. This CDR3 contains 16 residues. CDR3 protein: CASSLVGQGSGNTIYF. DNA of the CDR3: TGCGCCAGCAGCTTGGTCGGACAGGGCTCTGGAAACACCATATATTTT. Supplemented by reference TRBV5-1 and TRBJ1-3, the full variable domain reads KAGVTQTPRYLIKTRGQQVTLSCSPISGHRSVSWYQQTPGQGLQFLFEYFSETQRNKGNFPGRFSGRQFSNSRSEMNVSTLELGDSALYLCASSLVGQGSGNTIYFGEGSWLTVV.

This clone was seen a few times. This chain links TRBV2 with TRBJ2-7, with 8 bases that match TRBD2. After removal of 6 bases from V and 5 bases from J, the junction contained 3 bases not matched to a gene. The CDR3 length is 12 residues. CDR1 is SNHLY and CDR2 is FYNNEI in the germline V gene. The CDR3 region is CASRAGVDEQYF. The CDR3 nucleotides read TGTGCCAGCAGAGCGGGAGTTGACGAGCAGTACTTC.

Only a few counts were recorded for this clone. The chain has TRBV30 and TRBJ1-1, with 12 positions matching TRBD1. From germline, CDR1 is GTSNPN and CDR2 SVGIG (reference sequence). The junction had 11 bases not matched to a gene; V was cut back by 3 bases and J by 9 bases. CDR3 length equals 15 residues. The CDR3 region is CAWSDQGTGGAQAFF. The CDR3 DNA sequence: TGTGCCTGGAGCGACCAGGGGACAGGGGGCGCTCAAGCTTTCTTT.

The chain links TRBV7-2 to TRBJ1-5, with a possible D match to TRBD1 (6 bases). Trimming pared 5 bases from V and 5 bases from J, leaving 10 bases between. This CDR3 region has 13 residues. Germline values: CDR1 SGHTA, CDR2 FQGNSA. CDR3 in DNA: TGTGCCAGCAGCGGACGACAGGATCAGCCCCAGCATTTT. Translation gives CASSGRQDQPQHF. The full variable domain, with the rest looked up from reference TRBV7-2 and TRBJ1-5, is GAGVSQSPSNKVTEKGKDVELRCDPISGHTALYWYRQSLGQGLEFLIYFQGNSAPDKSGLPSDRFSAERTGGSVSTLTIQRTQQEDSAVYLCASSGRQDQPQHFGDGTRLSIL.

V and J are TRBV19 and TRBJ2-3; 10 nucleotides line up with TRBD2. Unmatched junction bases numbered 8, after V lost 4 bases and J lost 4 bases. Germline values: CDR1 LNHDA, CDR2 SQIVND (reference sequence). There are 16 residues in the CDR3. In DNA, the CDR3 is TGTGCCAGTAGTAATAGCGGGGGGCTTCCCCCAGATACGCAGTATTTT. Its translation: CASSNSGGLPPDTQYF. Variable domain in full (rest from reference TRBV19 and TRBJ2-3): DGGITQSPKYLFRKEGQNVTLSCEQNLNHDAMYWYRQDPGQGLRLIYYSQIVNDFQKGDIAEGYSVSREKKESFPLTVTSAQKNPTAFYLCASSNSGGLPPDTQYFGPGTRLTVL.

This chain links TRBV30 with TRBJ2-3; D is undetermined. The CDR3 runs 13 residues. Germline CDR1 reads GTSNPN; CDR2 reads SVGIG (reference sequence). Trimming took 4 bases from V and 0 from J, leaving 8 bases between them. The DNA for the CDR3 is TGTGCCTGGAAGCCCCCTAGCACAGATACGCAGTATTTT. It yields the protein CAWKPPSTDTQYF.

The chain is built from TRBV6-2 or TRBV6-3 and TRBJ2-7, with a tentative D call TRBD2 (5 bases). Germline V CDR1 and CDR2: MNHEY, SVGEGT. This CDR3 contains 14 residues. V dropped 0 bases and J dropped 3 bases, with 9 bases sitting between them. CDR3 amino acids: CASSYSRGHYEQYF. Written as DNA, the CDR3 is TGTGCCAGCAGTTACTCGAGAGGGCACTACGAGCAGTACTTC.

With respect to this clone: At one end the junction does not follow the germline gene, possibly because of a read error. The chain employs TRBV7-7 and TRBJ2-1; 13 bases align to TRBD2. The germline V gene has CDR1 SSHAT and CDR2 FNYEAQ (reference sequence). The CDR3 sequence is 15 residues long. CDR3 nucleotide sequence: TGTGCTAGCAGCTTGACTAGCGGGAGGAAACATGAGCAGTTCTTC. Translating it yields CASSLTSGRKHEQFF.

V is TRBV3-1 (or the pseudogene TRBV3-2) and J is TRBJ1-4; 8 nucleotides line up with TRBD1. With 1 base clipped from V and 9 bases from J, the junction kept 10 bases outside the gene matches. Per germline, CDR1 LGHDT and CDR2 YNNKEL (reference sequence). The CDR3 is 16 amino acids. The CDR3 loop reads CASSQGGTGVFQKLFF. In DNA form, the CDR3 reads TGTGCCAGCAGCCAAGGTGGGACAGGAGTTTTCCAAAAACTGTTTTTT.

The V and J genes are TRBV24-1 and TRBJ2-3, with 11 bases fitting TRBD2. This CDR3 comprises 16 residues. Trimming took 7 bases from V and 5 from J; bases not matched to a gene: 10. Germline V gene data show CDR1 as KGHDR and CDR2 as SFDVKD. This CDR3 is CATSHPGLAGRDTQYF. In DNA form, the CDR3 reads TGTGCCACCAGCCACCCTGGACTAGCGGGTCGAGATACGCAGTATTTT.

V is TRBV21-1 and J is TRBJ2-7; the table assigns TRBD2, which was not confirmed against the DNA. TRBV21-1 is described as a pseudogene. The CDR3 contains 17 residues. In DNA form, the CDR3 reads TGTGCCAGCAGCCAAAAAGAGCGGGAGTACGGCTCCTACGAGCAGTACTTC. Translated, it gives CASSQKEREYGSYEQYF.

The rearrangement uses TRBV7-2 and TRBJ1-5, with D unclear. V lost 5 bases and J lost 3, with 14 bases in between. The CDR3 has 15 residues. Germline CDR1 is SGHTA and CDR2 is FQGNSA. The CDR3 sequence: CASSPPGVDNQPQHF. In DNA, the CDR3 is TGTGCCAGCAGCCCCCCGGGAGTCGACAATCAGCCCCAGCATTTT.

The chain recombines TRBV9 with TRBJ2-3; 10 bases agree with TRBD2. The germline CDR1 and CDR2 sequences are SGDLS and YYNGEE. CDR3 length: 16 amino acids. V lost 3 bases and J lost 3; bases outside the gene matches: 7. CDR3 in DNA: TGTGCCAGCAGCGGCCTAGCGGGAGTCCGGACAGATACGCAGTATTTT. Its translation: CASSGLAGVRTDTQYF.